What follows are 5 T cell receptor beta chains derived from one specimen sequenced in a study of OX40 agonist ivuxolimab in advanced cancers. Library generation was performed with the immunoSEQ multiplex PCR assay. TCRdb mirrors the immuneACCESS table, restricted to in-frame sequences. Some clones are absent from its copies; in checked studies, under half trace to an unresolved V gene, and the reason for the others is unknown. The sample has 15,000 to 20,000 clones on record, over 70% of them singletons. Roughly 30% of the sample lies in the top ten. The starting material was CD4+ or CD8+ T cells sorted from blood, obtained in a trial of the OX40 agonist ivuxolimab. All receptors derive from an adult with an advanced solid tumor such as melanoma, head and neck, liver or kidney cancer.

With regard to this clone: This same CDR3 is encoded by further DNA sequences in the sample. This chain uses TRBV4-1 with TRBJ2-1, with 9 bases lining up with TRBD1. Germline CDR1 is MGHRA and CDR2 is YSYEKL. Trimming cost V 3 bases and J 1 base; bases outside gene matches: 4. This CDR3 spans 16 amino acids. The chain's CDR3 is CASSHLDRGSYNEQFF. For the CDR3, the DNA is TGCGCCAGCAGCCATTTGGACAGGGGTTCCTACAATGAGCAGTTCTTC.

The CDR3 bases are TGTGCCAGCAGCGCCCGTCGGGGCTTGAACACTGAAGCTTTCTTT. It codes for CASSARRGLNTEAFF. V and J are TRBV5-6 and TRBJ1-1; a weak D match, TRBD1 (5 bases). CDR1 and CDR2 (germline): SGHDT, YYEEEE. The CDR3 runs to 15 residues. The germline V and J ends were trimmed by 4 bases and 0 bases, with 13 bases remaining between them.

This clone was seen a few times. CDR3 in DNA: TGTGCCAGCAGTTTATCCACAGGGACCTCCTACGAGCAGTACTTC. Translation: CASSLSTGTSYEQYF. This chain links TRBV27 with TRBJ2-7; possibly TRBD1 for D (6 bases). Germline V gene lookup returns CDR1 MNHEY and CDR2 SMNVEV (reference sequence). V was cut by 0 bases and J by 0 bases, with 9 bases left in between. There are 15 residues in the CDR3.

This clone was seen once. V usage is TRBV21-1 and J usage is TRBJ1-3; no DNA check was done on the table's D call, TRBD1. TRBV21-1 is a listed pseudogene. The CDR3 is 16 amino acids. The CDR3 DNA reads as TGTGCCAGCAGCAAAGATCACAGGGGCTTGAGAAACACCATATATTTT. It specifies CASSKDHRGLRNTIYF.

The chain is built from TRBV9 and TRBJ2-2; D remains unclear. CDR1 is SGDLS, CDR2 YYNGEE, per germline. This CDR3 has 14 amino acids. V was pared by 4 bases and J by 4 bases, with 11 bases between. The CDR3 loop reads CASSPKSLTGELFF. The CDR3 DNA sequence: TGTGCCAGCAGCCCAAAGAGCCTCACCGGGGAGCTGTTTTTT.